The 23 T cell receptor beta chains below come from one sample, sequenced in a study of T cells in Graves' hyperthyroidism and ophthalmopathy. Regions amplified from RNA transcripts were the TCR beta CDR3 regions. The HTBI primer set was used in a first-round RT-PCR of the TCR CDR3. TCRdb re-analysed the multiplex PCR reads in MiXCR, keeping a single row per CDR3 protein. Among 450,000 to 650,000 distinct CDR3 sequences listed, approximately 15% were seen once. Sample: blood. The origin of the receptors is a woman aged 18-29 years with Graves' ophthalmopathy.

This clonotype came up a few times. The V gene is TRBV19, the J gene TRBJ2-3; 10 bases are a match to TRBD1. V lost 4 bases to trimming and J lost 7 bases; unmatched junction nucleotides: 5. This CDR3 comprises 14 residues. Germline V gene data show CDR1 as LNHDA and CDR2 as SQIVND (reference sequence). In nucleotides, the CDR3 is TGTGCCAGTAGTACCGGACAGGGGGTGTATACGCAGTATTTT. Protein product: CASSTGQGVYTQYF.

This clonotype occurred a few times. V usage is TRBV6-1 and J usage is TRBJ2-7, with D possibly being TRBD2 (5 bases). The CDR3 is 15 residues long. V gave up 1 base and J gave up 6 bases, with 16 bases separating them. Germline values: CDR1 MNHNS, CDR2 SASEGT. The CDR3: CASSEEYVGVSEQYF. CDR3 coding DNA: TGTGCCAGCAGTGAAGAGTACGTGGGAGTGTCCGAGCAGTACTTC.

In DNA, the CDR3 is TGTGCCAGCAGCCACCGATCCGGTTGGAGGACTAGCGGGCCCTCCTACAATGAGCAGTTCTTC. Translated, it gives CASSHRSGWRTSGPSYNEQFF. This chain connects TRBV7-9 to TRBJ2-1, with 11 bases matching TRBD2. The CDR3 consists of 21 residues. Germline V lookup: CDR1 SEHNR, CDR2 FQNEAQ (reference sequence). With V trimmed by 5 bases and J by 0 bases, 18 bases remained unmatched.

A few counts support this clonotype. This chain links TRBV30 with TRBJ2-1; D gene unclear. CDR3 length: 15 amino acids. Trimming pared 0 bases from V and 5 bases from J, leaving 14 bases between. Per the germline V gene, CDR1 is GTSNPN and CDR2 is SVGIG (reference sequence). This chain's CDR3 is CAWSVRSHANNEQFF. In DNA, the CDR3 is TGTGCCTGGAGTGTACGATCCCACGCGAACAATGAGCAGTTCTTC.

This clonotype was counted at least ten times. The rearrangement uses TRBV27 and TRBJ1-5; D uncertain. From germline, CDR1 is MNHEY and CDR2 SMNVEV (reference sequence). There are 15 residues in the CDR3. With 6 bases removed from V and 5 bases from J, the gap between germline ends came to 17 bases. The CDR3 protein is CASRKIDFGDQPQHF. The DNA of the CDR3 is TGTGCCAGCAGAAAAATCGATTTCGGCGATCAGCCCCAGCATTTT.

The CDR3 loop is CASSRQTRTANYGYTF. CDR3 nucleotide sequence: TGTGCCAGCAGCCGACAGACTCGGACGGCTAACTATGGCTACACCTTC. The chain links TRBV12-3 or TRBV12-4 to TRBJ1-2; TRBD1 is a possible D gene (5 bases). CDR3 size: 16 residues. The V gene lost 6 bases and the J gene lost 0 bases, with 17 bases spanning the gap.

The gene calls are TRBV30 and TRBJ2-2, with D tentatively TRBD1 (6 bases). V lost 0 bases, J lost 8 bases, and 13 bases lay in between. CDR3 length: 14 amino acids. Per the germline V gene, CDR1 is GTSNPN and CDR2 is SVGIG (reference sequence). CDR3 DNA sequence: TGTGCCTGGAGTGTACAGGGATCCAAAGGGGAGCTGTTTTTT. It is translated as CAWSVQGSKGELFF.

This clonotype was detected only a few times. The J gene is TRBJ2-7, the V gene TRBV7-3; D possibly corresponds to TRBD1 (6 bases). Between the trimmed V and J ends, which lost 1 base and 6 bases, there was a span of 19 bases. Germline V gene lookup returns CDR1 SGHTA and CDR2 FQGTGA. The CDR3 runs to 16 residues. In DNA form, the CDR3 reads TGTGCCAGCAGCTTAAAGTCCTTGGGGGCGGGTCGCGAGCAGTACTTC. Its protein is CASSLKSLGAGREQYF.

The table lists this clonotype with many counts. As DNA, the CDR3 is TGTGCCAGCAGTTTACGTCAGGGGGCGAGGTATGGCTACACCTTC. Translation: CASSLRQGARYGYTF. The V gene is TRBV12-3 or TRBV12-4, the J gene TRBJ1-2, with 8 bases matching TRBD1. The length of the CDR3 is 15 residues. Unmatched junction bases numbered 7, after V lost 2 bases and J lost 5 bases.

The sample holds many counts of this clonotype. The chain carries TRBV7-6 and TRBJ2-1, with 10 positions matching TRBD2. Germline values: CDR1 SGHVS, CDR2 FNYEAQ. The CDR3 is 17 amino acids. Trimming took 5 bases from V and 4 from J; bases not matched to a gene: 11. CDR3 residues: CASSQMAAGGEYNEQFF. The CDR3 bases are TGTGCCAGCAGCCAGATGGCAGCGGGAGGGGAGTACAATGAGCAGTTCTTC.

This clonotype was found many times. The chain is built from TRBV11-3 and TRBJ2-1; TRBD2 aligns across 9 bases. Germline V gives CDR1 SGHNT, CDR2 YENEEA. With V trimmed by 2 bases and J by 5 bases, 10 bases remained unmatched. This CDR3 has 17 residues. This CDR3 is CASSLSPGLAGNNEQFF. CDR3 DNA: TGTGCCAGCAGCTTAAGCCCAGGGCTAGCGGGGAACAATGAGCAGTTCTTC.

This clonotype was observed a handful of times. J is TRBJ1-6 and V is TRBV5-4; the D gene is possibly TRBD1 (5 bases). The germline V gene encodes CDR1 SGHNT and CDR2 YYREEE (reference sequence). This CDR3 spans 12 amino acids. Trimming stripped 0 bases from V and 15 bases from J, with 10 bases between. In DNA form, the CDR3 reads TGTGCCAGCAGCTTGGCGGGGGAAGACCTCCACTTT. Translation gives CASSLAGEDLHF. The whole variable domain, filled in from reference TRBV5-4 and TRBJ1-6, reads ETGVTQSPTHLIKTRGQQVTLRCSSQSGHNTVSWYQQALGQGPQFIFQYYREEENGRGNFPPRFSGLQFPNYSSELNVNALELDDSALYLCASSLAGEDLHFGNGTRLTVT.

The J gene is TRBJ2-7, the V gene TRBV9; 8 bases agree with TRBD1. CDR3 length: 14 residues. V lost 2 bases and J lost 3; bases outside the gene matches: 4. Germline loops: CDR1 SGDLS, CDR2 YYNGEE. The CDR3 sequence is CASSVSDRVYEQYF. For the CDR3, the DNA is TGTGCCAGCAGCGTTTCGGACAGGGTCTACGAGCAGTACTTC.

This clonotype was seen a handful of times. This chain connects TRBV27 to TRBJ1-2, with D uncertain. This CDR3 region has 13 residues. The V gene lost 3 bases and the J gene lost 8 bases, with 13 bases spanning the gap. Germline-derived CDR1 and CDR2 are MNHEY and SMNVEV (reference sequence). Written as DNA, the CDR3 is TGTGCCAGCAGTTTTTTGGGGTCAGACGGCTACACCTTC. Encoded protein: CASSFLGSDGYTF.

The chain joins TRBV10-3 to TRBJ2-7; D possibly corresponds to TRBD2 (10 bases). Germline lookup yields CDR1 ENHRY and CDR2 SYGVKD. V dropped 3 bases and J dropped 1 base, with 31 bases sitting between them. CDR3 length: 21 amino acids. In DNA, the CDR3 is TGTGCCATCAGTGACATGGGACAGGGACGGTTCAGGACTAGCGGATCCTACGAGCAGTACTTC. It codes for CAISDMGQGRFRTSGSYEQYF.

In this sample, this clonotype turned up many times. V usage is TRBV3-1 and J usage is TRBJ1-5, with 7 bases lining up with TRBD1. The CDR3 length is 15 residues. Germline V gene lookup returns CDR1 LGHDT and CDR2 YNNKEL (reference sequence). With V trimmed by 0 bases and J by 6 bases, 5 bases remained unmatched. The CDR3 protein is CASSQEEGAGQPQHF. The DNA for the CDR3 is TGTGCCAGCAGCCAAGAGGAGGGGGCAGGTCAGCCCCAGCATTTT.

There are a few counts of this clonotype. The J gene is TRBJ2-6, the V gene TRBV5-4; perhaps TRBD1 as D (6 bases). The germline gives CDR1 SGHNT, CDR2 YYREEE (reference sequence). The length of the CDR3 is 15 residues. The ends were cut back, 4 bases at V and 2 bases at J, with 10 bases in the middle. CDR3 region: CASSLRDTGANVLTF. CDR3 DNA: TGTGCCAGCAGCCTCAGGGACACTGGGGCCAACGTCCTGACTTTC. Drawing the rest from reference TRBV5-4 and TRBJ2-6, the complete variable domain is ETGVTQSPTHLIKTRGQQVTLRCSSQSGHNTVSWYQQALGQGPQFIFQYYREEENGRGNFPPRFSGLQFPNYSSELNVNALELDDSALYLCASSLRDTGANVLTFGAGSRLTVL.

The chain recombines TRBV4-2 with TRBJ2-5; 7 bases are shared with TRBD1. In germline, CDR1 is LGHNA, CDR2 YNFKEQ. Trimming removed 4 bases from V and 3 bases from J; junction bases left unmatched: 8. The CDR3 spans 15 residues. CDR3 sequence reads: CASSRVGDSEETQYF. DNA of the CDR3: TGTGCCAGCAGCCGAGTCGGGGACAGTGAAGAGACCCAGTACTTC.

This clonotype was found many times. The chain uses TRBV6-2 or TRBV6-3 and TRBJ2-3; 10 nucleotides line up with TRBD2. CDR1 is MNHEY and CDR2 is SVGEGT in the germline V gene. The CDR3 extends over 14 amino acids. After removal of 8 bases from V and 4 bases from J, the junction contained 6 bases not matched to a gene. In DNA, the CDR3 is TGTGCCAGCTGCCTAGCGGGAGTCCCAGATACGCAGTATTTT. Its protein is CASCLAGVPDTQYF.

This clonotype came up many times. This chain links TRBV7-9 with TRBJ2-1, with 9 bases matching TRBD2. Germline V gene sequence: CDR1 SEHNR, CDR2 FQNEAQ (reference sequence). This CDR3 is 17 amino acids long. The junction had 9 bases not matched to a gene; V was cut back by 0 bases and J by 6 bases. CDR3 DNA: TGTGCCAGCAGCTTAGCTCTCGGGCGGGAGGGTCGCAATGAGCAGTTCTTC. It codes for CASSLALGREGRNEQFF. The full variable domain, its missing parts supplied by reference TRBV7-9 and TRBJ2-1, is DTGVSQNPRHKITKRGQNVTFRCDPISEHNRLYWYRQTLGQGPEFLTYFQNEAQLEKSRLLSDRFSAERPKGSFSTLEIQRTEQGDSAMYLCASSLALGREGRNEQFFGPGTRLTVL.

This clonotype occurred many times. An end of the junction differs from the germline gene, which may be a read error. J is TRBJ2-2 and V is TRBV11-2; D gene unclear. This CDR3 spans 14 amino acids. The V gene's germline CDR1 is SGHAT and CDR2 FQNNGV. The CDR3 DNA sequence: TGTGCCAGCAGCTCCCTTTCAAACACTGGGGAGCTGTTTTTT. Translated, it gives CASSSLSNTGELFF.

The chain uses TRBV4-2 and TRBJ2-7; D remains unclear. Germline V gives CDR1 LGHNA, CDR2 YNFKEQ. V shed 1 base and J shed 2 bases, with 3 bases lying between them. The CDR3 totals 12 residues. CDR3 protein: CASSQAAYEQYF. CDR3 nucleotides: TGTGCCAGCAGCCAAGCGGCCTACGAGCAGTACTTC.

The table lists this clonotype with many counts. The chain joins TRBV27 to TRBJ2-2, with 7 bases that match TRBD2. This CDR3 spans 16 amino acids. V lost 6 bases, J lost 7 bases, and 14 bases stayed unmatched. Germline values: CDR1 MNHEY, CDR2 SMNVEV (reference sequence). The CDR3 sequence is CASSLGGELSNGELFF. For the CDR3, the DNA is TGTGCCAGCAGCTTGGGGGGGGAACTATCCAACGGGGAGCTGTTTTTT.